These 4 T cell receptor beta chains originate from one sample sequenced in a study of T cell responses to AZD1222 COVID-19 vaccine (dated by TCRdb to 2020 to 2022). What this sample's time point label stands for: about 28 days (+/-7) after the second vaccine dose. Libraries were made using the immunoSEQ multiplex PCR assay. Entries here come from immuneACCESS through TCRdb and include only in-frame sequences with V and J called. Some clones fail to appear in such tables; in the studies checked, an unresolved V gene covers under half of the shortfall, and the cause of the remainder is unknown. This sample has 100,000 to 150,000 clones in its table, and about 90% of those were observed once. The ten largest clones capture under 2% of the sample. The starting material was peripheral blood, obtained 28 days after the second AZD1222 dose. These receptors originate from an adult who received the AZD1222 COVID-19 vaccine.

This clone was detected once. CDR3 in DNA: TGTGCCAGCAGGCGGGCAGGGGGCATAACTGAAGCTTTCTTT. It yields the protein CASRRAGGITEAFF. V usage is TRBV2 and J usage is TRBJ1-1; TRBD1 matches 8 bases. The CDR3 sequence is 14 residues long. With 6 bases clipped from V and 5 bases from J, the junction kept 8 bases outside the gene matches. Per germline, CDR1 SNHLY and CDR2 FYNNEI.

This sequence joins TRBV11-2 and TRBJ2-5; D may be TRBD1 or TRBD2 (6 bases each). This CDR3 is 12 amino acids long. Germline V CDR1 and CDR2: SGHAT, FQNNGV. Trimming shortened V by 8 bases and J by 5 bases, and 12 bases separated the two germline ends. The CDR3 DNA reads as TGTGCCAGCCGGGGGCTAGAGGAGACCCAGTACTTC. This encodes CASRGLEETQYF. The variable domain in full, completed from reference TRBV11-2 and TRBJ2-5, reads EAGVAQSPRYKIIEKRQSVAFWCNPISGHATLYWYQQILGQGPKLLIQFQNNGVVDDSQLPKDRFSAERLKGVDSTLKIQPAKLEDSAVYLCASRGLEETQYFGPGTRLLVL.

The CDR3 region is CASSVGRGAYNEQFF. DNA for the CDR3: TGTGCCAGCAGCGTAGGTCGCGGGGCCTACAATGAGCAGTTCTTC. This chain connects TRBV9 to TRBJ2-1; tentative D call: TRBD2 (6 bases). Trimming cost V 0 bases and J 2 bases, with 9 bases left between them. Per germline, CDR1 SGDLS and CDR2 YYNGEE. This CDR3 comprises 15 residues.

The chain uses TRBV5-1 and TRBJ1-1; 8 positions agree with TRBD1. The J segment lost 0 bases and the V segment lost 4 bases, leaving 11 bases of the junction unmatched. The CDR3 contains 17 residues. Germline V gene sequence: CDR1 SGHRS, CDR2 YFSETQ. The DNA of the CDR3 is TGCGCCAGCAGCCTGACAATACCGGGACAGGTGAACACTGAAGCTTTCTTT. It encodes CASSLTIPGQVNTEAFF. Using reference TRBV5-1 and TRBJ1-1 for the parts outside the CDR3, the full variable domain is KAGVTQTPRYLIKTRGQQVTLSCSPISGHRSVSWYQQTPGQGLQFLFEYFSETQRNKGNFPGRFSGRQFSNSRSEMNVSTLELGDSALYLCASSLTIPGQVNTEAFFGQGTRLTVV.